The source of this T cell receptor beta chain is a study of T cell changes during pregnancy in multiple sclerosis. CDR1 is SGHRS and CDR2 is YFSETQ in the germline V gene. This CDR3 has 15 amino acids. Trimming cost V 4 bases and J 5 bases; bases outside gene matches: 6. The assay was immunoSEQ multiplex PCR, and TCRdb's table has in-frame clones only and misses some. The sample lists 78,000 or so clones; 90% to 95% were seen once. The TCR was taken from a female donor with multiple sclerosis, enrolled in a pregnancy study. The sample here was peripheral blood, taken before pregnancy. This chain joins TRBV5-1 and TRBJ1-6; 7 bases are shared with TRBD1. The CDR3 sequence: CASSLAGQNNSPLHF. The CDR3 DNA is TGCGCCAGCAGCCTGGCGGGACAGAATAATTCACCCCTCCACTTT.